The entry below gives a single T cell receptor (beta chain) sequence along with its context. With 0 bases removed from V and 2 bases from J, the gap between germline ends came to 23 bases. Germline-derived CDR1 and CDR2 are GTSNPN and SVGIG (reference sequence). The CDR3 sequence is 19 residues long. The authors' processing: For nucleated cells, counts were estimated from reference gene primer amplification. Clones were sequenced by immunoSEQ multiplex PCR, and TCRdb holds only the in-frame ones, with some missing. Clone size and V and J calls were adopted from that table, with D and trimming inferred from the DNA. The sample consists of 120,000 or so clones, about 80% of them appearing once. This specimen comes from a study of blood T cell repertoires in COVID-19.

Sample: peripheral blood. This clonotype was sampled from a man aged 40-50 years with active or convalescent COVID-19. The chain recombines TRBV30 with TRBJ1-3; a weak D match, TRBD1 (6 bases). Written as DNA, the CDR3 is TGTGCCTGGAGTGTAAGGGCCGGGACACATCTCCTGCCTGGAAACACCATATATTTT. Translated, it gives CAWSVRAGTHLLPGNTIYF. Full variable domain (missing parts from reference TRBV30 and TRBJ1-3): SQTIHQWPATLVQPVGSPLSLECTVEGTSNPNLYWYRQAAGRGLQLLFYSVGIGQISSEVPQNLSASRPQDRQFILSSKKLLLSDSGFYLCAWSVRAGTHLLPGNTIYFGEGSWLTVV.